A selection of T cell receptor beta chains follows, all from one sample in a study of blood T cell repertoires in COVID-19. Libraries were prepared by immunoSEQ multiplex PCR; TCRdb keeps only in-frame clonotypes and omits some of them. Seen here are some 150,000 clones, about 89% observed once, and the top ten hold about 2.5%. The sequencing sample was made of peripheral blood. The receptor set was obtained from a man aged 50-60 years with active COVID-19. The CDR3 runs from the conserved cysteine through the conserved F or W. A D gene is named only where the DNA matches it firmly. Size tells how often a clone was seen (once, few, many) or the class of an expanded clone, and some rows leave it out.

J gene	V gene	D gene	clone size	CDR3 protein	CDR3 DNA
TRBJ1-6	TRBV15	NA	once	CASSRGSGNSPLHF	TGTGCCAGCTCCAGAGGCTCGGGGAATTCACCCCTCCACTTT
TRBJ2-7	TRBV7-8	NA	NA	CASSTDTGLDEQYF	TGTGCCAGCAGCACCGATACAGGGTTGGACGAGCAGTACTTC
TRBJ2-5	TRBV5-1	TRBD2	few	CASSLAPGTSGGLETQYF	TGCGCCAGCAGCCTGGCCCCCGGGACTAGCGGGGGGTTGGAGACCCAGTACTTC
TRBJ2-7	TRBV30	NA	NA	CAWSAKIEQYF	TGTGCCTGGAGTGCTAAGATAGAGCAGTACTTC
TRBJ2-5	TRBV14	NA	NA	CASSQQVQETQYF	TGTGCCAGCAGCCAACAGGTCCAAGAGACCCAGTACTTC
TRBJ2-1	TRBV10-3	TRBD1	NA	CAISAGTGGEDEQFF	TGTGCCATCAGTGCCGGGACAGGGGGCGAGGATGAGCAGTTCTTC
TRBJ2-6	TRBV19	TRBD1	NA	CASSRYATGTGANVLTF	TGTGCCAGTAGTCGATATGCGACAGGGACTGGGGCCAACGTCCTGACTTTC
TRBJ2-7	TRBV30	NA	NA	CAWRLKQNSYEQYF	TGTGCCTGGAGACTGAAACAGAACTCCTACGAGCAGTACTTC
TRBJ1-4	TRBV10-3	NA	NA	CAISAGTRLVTNEKLFF	TGTGCCATCAGCGCCGGGACACGACTTGTGACTAATGAAAAACTGTTTTTT
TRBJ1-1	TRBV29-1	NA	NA	CSVEPGVNTEAFF	TGCAGCGTTGAACCAGGGGTTAACACTGAAGCTTTCTTT
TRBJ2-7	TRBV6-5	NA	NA	CASRANAGEQYF	TGTGCCAGCAGGGCTAATGCGGGCGAGCAGTACTTC
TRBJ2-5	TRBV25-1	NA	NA	CASSTGGVVETQYF	TGTGCCAGCAGTACAGGGGGGGTGGTGGAGACCCAGTACTTC
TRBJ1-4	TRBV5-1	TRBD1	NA	CASSSGTGDEKLFF	TGCGCCAGCAGCTCCGGGACAGGGGATGAAAAACTGTTTTTT
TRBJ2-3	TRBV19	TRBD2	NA	CASSYGGALADTQYF	TGTGCCAGTAGCTACGGGGGGGCACTGGCAGATACGCAGTATTTT
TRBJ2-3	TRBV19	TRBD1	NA	CASNRGTGTDTQYF	TGTGCCAGTAACCGAGGGACAGGGACAGATACGCAGTATTTT
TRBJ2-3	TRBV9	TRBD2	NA	CASSERGTGTDTQYF	TGTGCCAGCAGCGAGCGGGGGACTGGCACAGATACGCAGTATTTT
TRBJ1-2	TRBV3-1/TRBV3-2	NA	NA	CASSRWTDMYGYTF	TGTGCCAGCAGCCGTTGGACAGACATGTATGGCTACACCTTC
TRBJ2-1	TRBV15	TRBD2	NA	CATRTLAGGRNEQFF	TGTGCCACCAGGACACTAGCGGGGGGGCGGAATGAGCAGTTCTTC
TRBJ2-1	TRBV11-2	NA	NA	CASSVTGGYNEQFF	TGTGCCAGCAGCGTAACCGGGGGCTACAATGAGCAGTTCTTC
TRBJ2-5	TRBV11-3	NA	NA	CASSLGGVASLETQYF	TGTGCCAGCAGCTTAGGCGGGGTTGCTTCGTTGGAGACCCAGTACTTC
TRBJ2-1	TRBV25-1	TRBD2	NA	CASTSSAGGLWGQFF	TGTGCCAGCACCTCCTCAGCGGGGGGACTCTGGGGGCAGTTCTTC
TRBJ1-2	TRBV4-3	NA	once	CASSQDSGLYGYTF	TGCGCCAGCAGCCAAGATTCAGGACTGTATGGCTACACCTTC
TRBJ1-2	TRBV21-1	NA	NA	CASRAPSGYTF	TGTGCCAGCAGGGCCCCCAGTGGCTACACCTTC
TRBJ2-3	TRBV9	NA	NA	CASSLTLGLPGADTQYF	TGTGCCAGCAGCCTAACTCTAGGACTACCGGGGGCAGATACGCAGTATTTT
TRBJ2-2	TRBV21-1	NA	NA	CASSKEGQGSTGELFF	TGTGCCAGCAGCAAAGAGGGACAGGGCTCCACCGGGGAGCTGTTTTTT
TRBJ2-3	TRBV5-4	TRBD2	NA	CASSLRLAGGSTDTQYF	TGTGCCAGCAGCTTGCGTCTAGCGGGGGGAAGCACAGATACGCAGTATTTT
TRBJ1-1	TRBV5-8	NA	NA	CASKTRGGNTEAFF	TGTGCTAGCAAGACGCGAGGGGGGAACACTGAAGCTTTCTTT
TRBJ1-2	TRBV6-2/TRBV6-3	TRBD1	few	CASSPNRDRTRSNYGYTF	TGTGCCAGCAGCCCCAACCGGGACAGGACTCGCTCTAACTATGGCTACACCTTC
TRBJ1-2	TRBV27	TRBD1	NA	CASSSSGTGGRGYTF	TGTGCCAGCAGTTCCTCCGGGACAGGGGGTCGTGGCTACACCTTC
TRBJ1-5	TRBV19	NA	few	CASHDSRNQPQHF	TGTGCCAGTCATGACAGCCGGAATCAGCCCCAGCATTTT
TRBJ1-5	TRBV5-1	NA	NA	CASSRFGGAGDQPQHF	TGCGCCAGCAGCCGCTTCGGGGGAGCGGGAGATCAGCCCCAGCATTTT
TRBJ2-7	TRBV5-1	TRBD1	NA	CASRVATGANEQYF	TGCGCCAGCAGGGTGGCGACAGGGGCGAACGAGCAGTACTTC
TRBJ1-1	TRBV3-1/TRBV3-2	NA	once	CASSQVGRNTEAFF	TGTGCCAGCAGCCAAGTTGGCAGAAACACTGAAGCTTTCTTT
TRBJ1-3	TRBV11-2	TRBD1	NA	CASSLRTGTGNTIYF	TGTGCCAGCAGCCTAAGGACAGGGACTGGAAACACCATATATTTT
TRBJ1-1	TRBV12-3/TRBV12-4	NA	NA	CASSLEGGEAFF	TGTGCCAGCAGTTTGGAGGGAGGTGAAGCTTTCTTT
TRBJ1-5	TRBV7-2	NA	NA	CASSFNTGGRGGQPQHF	TGTGCCAGCAGCTTCAACACCGGGGGGAGGGGAGGTCAGCCCCAGCATTTT
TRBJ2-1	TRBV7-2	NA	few	CASTQETGEQFF	TGTGCCAGCACCCAAGAAACGGGTGAGCAGTTCTTC
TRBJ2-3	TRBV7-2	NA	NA	CASSLAGLPDTQYF	TGTGCCAGCAGCTTAGCAGGACTCCCCGATACGCAGTATTTT
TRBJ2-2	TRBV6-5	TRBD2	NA	CASRSGTTHTGELFF	TGTGCCAGCAGGTCCGGGACTACTCACACCGGGGAGCTGTTTTTT
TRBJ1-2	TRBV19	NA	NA	CASSIDTGPYGYTF	TGTGCCAGTAGTATAGATACAGGGCCCTATGGCTACACCTTC
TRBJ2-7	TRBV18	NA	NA	CASSPREGNYEQYF	TGTGCCAGCTCACCCCGGGAAGGGAATTACGAGCAGTACTTC